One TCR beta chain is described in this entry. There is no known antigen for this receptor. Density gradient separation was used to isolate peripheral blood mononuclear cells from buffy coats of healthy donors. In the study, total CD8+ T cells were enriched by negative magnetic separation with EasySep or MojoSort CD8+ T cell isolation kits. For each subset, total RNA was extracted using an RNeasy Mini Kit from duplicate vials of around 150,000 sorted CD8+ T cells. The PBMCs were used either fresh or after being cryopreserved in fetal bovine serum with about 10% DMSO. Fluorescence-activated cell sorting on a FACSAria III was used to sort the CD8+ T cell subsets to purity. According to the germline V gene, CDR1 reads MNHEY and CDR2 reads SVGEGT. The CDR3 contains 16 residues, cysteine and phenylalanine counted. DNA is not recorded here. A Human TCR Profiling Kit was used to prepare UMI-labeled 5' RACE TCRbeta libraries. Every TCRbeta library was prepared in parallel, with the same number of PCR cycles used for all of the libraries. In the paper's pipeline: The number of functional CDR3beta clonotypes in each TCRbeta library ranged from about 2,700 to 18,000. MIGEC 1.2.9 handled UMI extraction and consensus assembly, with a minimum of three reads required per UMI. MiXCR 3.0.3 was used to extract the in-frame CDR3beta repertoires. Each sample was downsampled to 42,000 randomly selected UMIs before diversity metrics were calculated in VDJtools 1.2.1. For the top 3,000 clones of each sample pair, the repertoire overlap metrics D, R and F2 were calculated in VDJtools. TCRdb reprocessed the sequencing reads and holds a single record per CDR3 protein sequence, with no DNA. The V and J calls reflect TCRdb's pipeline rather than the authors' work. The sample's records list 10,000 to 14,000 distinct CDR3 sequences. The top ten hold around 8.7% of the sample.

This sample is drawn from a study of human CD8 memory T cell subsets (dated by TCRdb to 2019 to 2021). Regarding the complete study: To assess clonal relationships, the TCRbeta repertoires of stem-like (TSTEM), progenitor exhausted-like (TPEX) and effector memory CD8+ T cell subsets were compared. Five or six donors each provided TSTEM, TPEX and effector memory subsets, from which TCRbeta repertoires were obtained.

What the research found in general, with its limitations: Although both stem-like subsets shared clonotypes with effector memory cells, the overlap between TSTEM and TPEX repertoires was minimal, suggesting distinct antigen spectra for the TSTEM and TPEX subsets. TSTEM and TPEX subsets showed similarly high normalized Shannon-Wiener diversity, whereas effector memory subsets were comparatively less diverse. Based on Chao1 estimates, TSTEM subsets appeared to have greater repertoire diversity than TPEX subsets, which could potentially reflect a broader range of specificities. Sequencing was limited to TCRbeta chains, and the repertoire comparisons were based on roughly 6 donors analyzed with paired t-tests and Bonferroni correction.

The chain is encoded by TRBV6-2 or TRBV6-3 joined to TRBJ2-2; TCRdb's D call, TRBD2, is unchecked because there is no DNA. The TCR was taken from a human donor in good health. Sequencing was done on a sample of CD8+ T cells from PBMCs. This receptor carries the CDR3 CASRPLAGRRTGELFF.